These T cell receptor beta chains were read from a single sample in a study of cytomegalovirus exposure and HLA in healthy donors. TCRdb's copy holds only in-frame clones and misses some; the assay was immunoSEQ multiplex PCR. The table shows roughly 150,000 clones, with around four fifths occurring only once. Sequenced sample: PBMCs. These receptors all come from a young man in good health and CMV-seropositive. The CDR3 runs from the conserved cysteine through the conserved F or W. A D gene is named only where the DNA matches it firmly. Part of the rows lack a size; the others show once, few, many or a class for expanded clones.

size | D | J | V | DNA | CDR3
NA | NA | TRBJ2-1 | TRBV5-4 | TGTGCCAGCAGCTTGGACAGCCTCTCCTACAATGAGCAGTTCTTC | CASSLDSLSYNEQFF
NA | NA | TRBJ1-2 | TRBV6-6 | TGTGCCGTCCAGGCAAGTCCGGATGGCTACACCTTC | CAVQASPDGYTF
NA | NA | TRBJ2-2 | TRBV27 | TGTGCCAGCAGTCCTAATGGCGGAAACACCGGGGAGCTGTTTTTT | CASSPNGGNTGELFF
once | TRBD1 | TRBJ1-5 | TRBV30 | TGTGCCTGGAGTGTTAACAGGGGGGATCAGCCCCAGCATTTT | CAWSVNRGDQPQHF
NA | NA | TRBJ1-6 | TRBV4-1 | TGCGCCAGCAGCGGCCGGGAGGGCGTTCGGGATTCACCCCTCCACTTT | CASSGREGVRDSPLHF
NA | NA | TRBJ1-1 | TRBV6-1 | TGTGCCAGCAGTGAATGGGGGGGGAACACTGAAGCTTTCTTT | CASSEWGGNTEAFF
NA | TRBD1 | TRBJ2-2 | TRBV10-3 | TGTGCCATCGGGACAGGGATGGGTCACACCGGGGAGCTGTTTTTT | CAIGTGMGHTGELFF
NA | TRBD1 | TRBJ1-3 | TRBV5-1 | TGCGCCAGCAGCTGGACACCGACAGGGACGGGTGGAAACACCATATATTTT | CASSWTPTGTGGNTIYF
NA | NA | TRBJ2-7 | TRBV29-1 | TGCAGCGTTTGTGAGGGATTCTCCTACGAGCAGTACTTC | CSVCEGFSYEQYF
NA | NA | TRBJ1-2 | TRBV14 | TGTGCCAGCAGCCGCTCAGGGGACGGCTACACCTTC | CASSRSGDGYTF
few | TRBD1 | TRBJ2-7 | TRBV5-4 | TGTGCCAGCAGCTTGCAGGGACAGCACTACGAGCAGTACTTC | CASSLQGQHYEQYF
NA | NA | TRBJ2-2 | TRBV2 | TGTGCCAGCAGTGACCGAGGAGGGTTCGTTGCCGGGGAGCTGTTTTTT | CASSDRGGFVAGELFF
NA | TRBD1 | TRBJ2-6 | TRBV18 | TGTGCCAGCTCGCCGACAGGGCCTGGGGCCAACGTCCTGACTTTC | CASSPTGPGANVLTF
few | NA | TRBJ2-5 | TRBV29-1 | TGCAGCGTTTTGACGGGGGAAGAGACCCAGTACTTC | CSVLTGEETQYF
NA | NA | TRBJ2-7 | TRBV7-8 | TGTGCCAGCAGCTTAGCGGGAGCCTACGAGCAGTACTTC | CASSLAGAYEQYF
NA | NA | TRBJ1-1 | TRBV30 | TGTGCCTGGTATATTCTTGGTAGGGGGGGGGTAAACACTGAAGCTTTCTTT | CAWYILGRGGVNTEAFF
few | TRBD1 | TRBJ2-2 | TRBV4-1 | TGCGCCAGCAGGAGACAGGGTGCCACCGGGGAGCTGTTTTTT | CASRRQGATGELFF
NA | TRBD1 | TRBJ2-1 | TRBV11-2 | TGTGCCAGCAGCTTGACAGGGTTCGGTGAGCAGTTCTTC | CASSLTGFGEQFF
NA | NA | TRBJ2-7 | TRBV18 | TGTGCCAGCTCAGAGTCAGAGACTCCTTACGAGCAGTACTTC | CASSESETPYEQYF
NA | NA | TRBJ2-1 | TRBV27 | TGTGCCAGCAGCCCAAGCCTCTCCTACAATGAGCAGTTCTTC | CASSPSLSYNEQFF
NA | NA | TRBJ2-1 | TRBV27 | TGTGCCAGCAGCGGGAGTGCCTACAATGAGCAGTTCTTC | CASSGSAYNEQFF
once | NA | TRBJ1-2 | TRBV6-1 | TGTGCCAGCAGTGTAGTGAGGGCACAAAGGGATGGCTACACCTTC | CASSVVRAQRDGYTF
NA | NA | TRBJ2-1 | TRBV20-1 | TGCAGTGCTAGACTGCAGGATGAGCAGTTCTTC | CSARLQDEQFF
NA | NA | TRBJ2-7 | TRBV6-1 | TGTGCCAGCAGTGGACGGAGATACGAGCAGTACTTC | CASSGRRYEQYF